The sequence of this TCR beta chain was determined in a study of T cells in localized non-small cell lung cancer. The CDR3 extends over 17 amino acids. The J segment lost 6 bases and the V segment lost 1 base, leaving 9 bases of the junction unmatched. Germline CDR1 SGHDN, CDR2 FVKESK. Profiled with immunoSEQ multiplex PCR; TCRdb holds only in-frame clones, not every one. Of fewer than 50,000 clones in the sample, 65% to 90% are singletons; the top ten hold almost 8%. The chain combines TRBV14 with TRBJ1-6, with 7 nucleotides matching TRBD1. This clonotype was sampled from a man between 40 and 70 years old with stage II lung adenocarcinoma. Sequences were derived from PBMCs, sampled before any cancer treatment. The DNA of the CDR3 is TGTGCCAGCAGCCAAGTTCGGTGGACAGGTTTTAATTCACCCCTCCACTTT. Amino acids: CASSQVRWTGFNSPLHF.